The TCR beta chain described here comes from a study of blood T cell repertoires in COVID-19. Across the whole study: Samples came from the United States, Italy and Spain, spanning acute and convalescent COVID-19.

Original methodology: Quantification of nucleated cells was approximated via reference gene primer amplification. Profiling relied on immunoSEQ multiplex PCR, and the TCRdb table lists in-frame clones only, not all of them. D and trimming were read from the DNA, whereas the V and J calls and clone size are those reported in that table. The data show 130,000 to 150,000 clones, 84% seen once. The specimen was peripheral blood. This TCR came from a man aged 55 to 70 with active or convalescent COVID-19.

CDR3 sequence (DNA): TGTGCCAGCAGCTCGTTATGGACAGGGAGGGAGCTGTTTTTT. Translated, it gives CASSSLWTGRELFF. The gene calls are TRBV11-2 and TRBJ2-2; 8 bases line up with TRBD1. The germline V gene encodes CDR1 SGHAT and CDR2 FQNNGV. Trimming at V came to 4 bases and at J to 9 bases, leaving 7 bases not matched to a gene. The CDR3 has 14 residues.